This T cell receptor beta chain stems from a study of patients and donors after allogeneic stem cell transplantation. This clonotype appeared many times. From the RT-PCR reads, TCRdb called clonotypes with MiXCR, one entry per CDR3 protein. The sample gives 15,000 to 20,000 distinct CDR3 sequences, less than 5% of which show up once; 35% to 45% is in the top ten. Material: blood, either unsorted or a sorted T cell fraction (not recorded which). The TCR originated in a human donor who was either an allogeneic HSCT recipient or a stem cell or donor lymphocyte infusion donor (not recorded which). It is not recorded whose cells these are; they may come from a transplant donor.

CDR3 protein: CASSLVRTGGEKLFF. The CDR3 region has the DNA TGTGCCAGCAGCCTGGTGAGGACGGGGGGGGAAAAACTGTTTTTT. The gene calls are TRBV4-2 and TRBJ1-4; weak D call: TRBD1 (5 bases). The CDR3 covers 15 residues. V was shortened by 4 bases and J by 8 bases, with 17 bases between the two germline ends. Germline assignment: CDR1 LGHNA and CDR2 YNFKEQ.